The clone carrying this TCR beta chain was seen a few times. Its cognate antigen is unknown. From germline, CDR1 is MDHEN and CDR2 SYDVKM. This CDR3 is built from 10 residues. Trimming removed 8 bases at V and 8 bases at J, with 9 bases between. These data are taken from a study of shared clonotypes between healthy human individuals. Points from the study as a whole: It was anticipated that sequencing depth would influence how many clonotypes donors shared.

TCRdb keeps only in-frame clones here, not all; method: immunoSEQ multiplex PCR. Of 550,000 to 800,000 clones in the sample, about 90% were seen once. This chain connects TRBV28 to TRBJ1-2; D is uncertain. Source material: memory CD8+ T cells from PBMCs. Subset specified: CD45RO+ cells pooled with CCR7-negative TemRA cells. This sequence originates from a man aged 18 to 35 in good health. Some clones in this sample may be carry-over from other donors' samples. The CDR3 protein is CASLWKGYTF. CDR3 nucleotide sequence: TGTGCCAGCCTCTGGAAGGGCTACACCTTC.